This record looks at one TCR beta chain sequence and its context. Its antigen is still unknown. The table came from immunoSEQ multiplex PCR; TCRdb's copy has only in-frame clones and leaves some out. The table has approximately 210,000 clones, 85% to 90% seen once. The record originates from a study of cytomegalovirus exposure and HLA in healthy donors. This CDR3 is built from 16 residues. Points from the study as a whole: Reports indicated that the classifier achieved high specificity and sensitivity in diagnosing cytomegalovirus status.

V is TRBV21-1 and J is TRBJ1-2; the table's TRBD1 call for D was not verified on the DNA. TRBV21-1 is a pseudogene segment. The specimen sequenced was PBMCs. This TCR was recovered from a woman between 18 and 29 years old in good health and CMV-seronegative. The CDR3 DNA reads TGTGCCAGCAGCTTAACGGGACAGGGAGACAGCTATGGCTACACCTTC. It specifies CASSLTGQGDSYGYTF.